Sequencing of this T cell receptor (beta chain) was carried out in a study of OX40 agonist ivuxolimab in advanced cancers. About the research overall: Participants averaged 60 years of age (range about 23 to 79) and were around 80% male. Three patients showed partial responses: one hepatocellular carcinoma and two cutaneous melanoma cases.

A word on this clone: Its antigen is currently unknown.

Regarding the study as a whole: Partial responders at 0.1-3.0 mg/kg showed near-lowest clonal expansion.

Some clones are missing from TCRdb's copy, which holds only in-frame ones; the method was immunoSEQ multiplex PCR. The data show about 30,000 clones, 86% seen once. CDR3 length: 13 residues. Sampled blood was obtained at baseline, cycle 4 day 1, and cycle 7 day 1. The genes are TRBV7-5 and TRBJ2-1; the D segment call TRBD2 is taken from the table without a DNA check. TRBV7-5 is classified as a pseudogene. The sample consisted of CD4+ or CD8+ T cells sorted from blood, taken in a trial of the OX40 agonist ivuxolimab. The origin of this receptor is an adult with an advanced solid tumor such as melanoma, head and neck, liver or kidney cancer. Here the CDR3 DNA reads TGTGCCAGCAGCTTATCGGGGAACAATGAGCAGTTCTTC. It translates to CASSLSGNNEQFF.